The 11 T cell receptor beta chains in this list originate from one sample, sequenced in a study of CD8 T cells in Susac syndrome. Random hexamers were used to reverse transcribe roughly 0.45 to 1 ug of RNA. Using its own MiXCR run on the immunoSEQ multiplex PCR reads, TCRdb lists one record per CDR3 protein. This sample has about 200,000 distinct CDR3 sequences, with about 95% found just once. The sample was CD4+ T cells from PBMCs. All receptors come from a human donor in good health.

The chain couples TRBV29-1 to TRBJ1-5; D is unclear. V was trimmed by 6 bases and J by 4 bases, leaving 19 bases between them. This CDR3 has 15 residues. Germline assignment: CDR1 SQVTM and CDR2 ANQGSEA. Here the CDR3 DNA reads TGCAGCGTCTCTTCGGAATTTGACGGAAATCAGCCCCAGCATTTT. It codes for CSVSSEFDGNQPQHF. Supplemented by reference TRBV29-1 and TRBJ1-5, the full variable domain reads SAVISQKPSRDICQRGTSLTIQCQVDSQVTMMFWYRQQPGQSLTLIATANQGSEATYESGFVIDKFPISRPNLTFSTLTVSNMSPEDSSIYLCSVSSEFDGNQPQHFGDGTRLSIL.

This sequence joins TRBV6-6 and TRBJ1-5; the match to TRBD1 covers 7 bases. Germline loops: CDR1 MNHNY, CDR2 SVGAGI (reference sequence). The CDR3 has 11 amino acids. With 10 bases clipped from V and 5 bases from J, the junction kept 2 bases outside the gene matches. This chain's CDR3 is CATGGDQPQHF. CDR3 in DNA: TGTGCCACAGGGGGGGATCAGCCCCAGCATTTT.

This clonotype was seen once. V usage is TRBV30 and J usage is TRBJ2-1; 10 nucleotides agree with TRBD1. V trimming: 3 bases; J trimming: 10 bases; junction bases outside the gene matches: 9. Germline CDR1 GTSNPN, CDR2 SVGIG (reference sequence). The CDR3 length is 14 residues. CDR3 sequence (DNA): TGTGCCTGGAGCTCCGGGACAGGGGCCTCGGAGCAGTTCTTC. Amino acid sequence: CAWSSGTGASEQFF.

V and J are TRBV29-1 and TRBJ2-2, with unresolved D. The CDR3 consists of 12 residues. V lost 3 bases, J lost 13 bases, and 15 bases lay in between. The germline CDR1 and CDR2 sequences are SQVTM and ANQGSEA. The chain's CDR3 is CSVEDQLSGLFF. Written as DNA, the CDR3 is TGCAGCGTTGAGGACCAGTTAAGTGGGCTGTTTTTT.

The rearrangement joins TRBV25-1 to TRBJ2-7; 8 nucleotides match TRBD2. The CDR3 has 14 residues. Trimming cost V 6 bases and J 2 bases; bases outside gene matches: 6. Per germline, CDR1 MGHDK and CDR2 SYGVNS. The CDR3 loop is CASSLPGLAYEQYF. Written as DNA, the CDR3 is TGTGCCAGCAGCTTACCGGGACTAGCCTACGAGCAGTACTTC.

This chain joins TRBV4-2 and TRBJ1-1; 9 bases are shared with TRBD1. CDR1 is LGHNA and CDR2 is YNFKEQ in the germline V gene. Trimming removed 4 bases from V and 8 bases from J; junction bases left unmatched: 2. This CDR3 is built from 12 residues. The CDR3 DNA is TGTGCCAGCAGCCGCACAGGGGGCGAAGCTTTCTTT. This encodes CASSRTGGEAFF.

The rearrangement joins TRBV20-1 to TRBJ2-5, with a tentative D call TRBD1 (5 bases). The CDR3 loop spans 15 amino acids. CDR1 and CDR2 from the germline V gene are DFQATT and SNEGSKA (reference sequence). Trimming removed 4 bases at V and 1 base at J, with 16 bases between. The chain's CDR3 is CSANPIQGSQETQYF. In nucleotides, the CDR3 is TGCAGTGCTAATCCCATCCAGGGATCCCAAGAGACCCAGTACTTC.

The CDR3 nucleotides read TGCGCCAGCAGCTTCCTGTACGAGACGGTGCAGTACTTC. This translates into CASSFLYETVQYF. The chain employs TRBV5-1 and TRBJ2-7; D remains unclear. V gave up 2 bases and J gave up 9 bases, with 15 bases separating them. The CDR3 sequence is 13 residues long. Germline V CDR1 and CDR2: SGHRS, YFSETQ.

The chain carries TRBV18 and TRBJ2-5; D not certain. Looked up from germline, CDR1 is KGHSH and CDR2 is LQKENI. The CDR3 consists of 15 residues. The V end lost 1 base, the J end lost 2 bases, and 11 bases lay between the germline ends. The CDR3 nucleotides are TGTGCCAGCTCACCACAGGCAGAGTCACAAGAGACCCAGTACTTC. Translating it yields CASSPQAESQETQYF.

In its sample, this clonotype was seen once. The chain links TRBV7-8 to TRBJ2-7; D is unresolved. The germline V gene has CDR1 SGHVS and CDR2 FQNEAQ. The CDR3 sequence is 13 residues long. Between the trimmed V and J ends, which lost 2 bases and 7 bases, there was a span of 12 bases. For the CDR3, the DNA is TGTGCCAGCAGCTTAATAAGGGTGCAGGAGCAGTACGTC. Translation gives CASSLIRVQEQYV.

V gene TRBV27 combines with J gene TRBJ1-1, with D unresolved. The CDR3 is 13 residues long. Deletions cut 3 bases from V and 0 bases from J, with 5 bases between. The germline V gene has CDR1 MNHEY and CDR2 SMNVEV (reference sequence). CDR3 DNA: TGTGCCAGCAGTTTGGCTTTGAACACTGAAGCTTTCTTT. As protein: CASSLALNTEAFF.